What follows are 17 T cell receptor beta chains derived from one specimen sequenced in a study of CD4+ T cells in melanoma. Using immunoSEQ multiplex PCR, the repertoire was profiled, and TCRdb retains in-frame clones only, with some absent. The sample lists some 3,600 clones, approximately 62% occurring once. Material: cells from a culture (not recorded whether cultured in vitro). The receptor set was obtained from a human donor with melanoma.

CDR3 sequence: CASSPGTGGWDTEAFF. The CDR3 nucleotides are TGCGCCAGCAGTCCCGGGACAGGGGGCTGGGACACTGAAGCTTTCTTT. The V call is TRBV4-1, the J call TRBJ1-1; 12 bases are shared with TRBD1. V shed 6 bases and J 3 bases; nucleotides not matched to a gene: 8. The germline gives CDR1 MGHRA, CDR2 YSYEKL. There are 16 residues in the CDR3.

The CDR3 DNA reads TGTGCCTGGGATACTAGCTTCGGGCAGTACTTC. Amino acid sequence: CAWDTSFGQYF. The gene calls are TRBV30 and TRBJ2-7; TRBD2 might be the D (6 bases). This CDR3 has 11 residues. Germline CDR1 GTSNPN, CDR2 SVGIG (reference sequence). The ends were cut back, 5 bases at V and 9 bases at J, with 14 bases in the middle.

The chain is built from TRBV7-2 and TRBJ2-7, with D perhaps TRBD2 (6 bases). This CDR3 comprises 17 residues. Germline V gene data show CDR1 as SGHTA and CDR2 as FQGNSA. Trimming left V 3 bases short and J 4 bases short, with 22 bases between. This chain's CDR3 is CASSLYFRDFRFYEQYF. CDR3 bases: TGTGCCAGCAGCTTGTATTTCCGGGACTTCCGGTTTTACGAGCAGTACTTC.

This rearrangement joins TRBV4-1 to TRBJ2-7, with 11 bases lining up with TRBD1. The CDR3 extends over 14 amino acids. With 4 bases clipped from V and 3 bases from J, the junction kept 2 bases outside the gene matches. Germline lookup yields CDR1 MGHRA and CDR2 YSYEKL. The CDR3 DNA reads as TGCGCCAGCAGCCCCGGGACAGGGGGCTACGAGCAGTACTTC. This gives the protein CASSPGTGGYEQYF.

The chain joins TRBV7-9 to TRBJ1-1, with D possibly matching TRBD1 (5 bases). The CDR3 covers 15 residues. In germline, CDR1 is SEHNR, CDR2 FQNEAQ (reference sequence). V was clipped by 5 bases and J by 5 bases, with 18 bases between them. The CDR3 DNA reads as TGTGCCAGCAGCGACACAGGACGGGGGGATACTGAAGCTTTCTTT. Protein product: CASSDTGRGDTEAFF.

This chain joins TRBV15 and TRBJ2-5, with D unclear. This CDR3 is built from 13 residues. The germline gives CDR1 LNHNV, CDR2 YYDKDF (reference sequence). V lost 1 base, J lost 5 bases, and 8 bases lay in between. Here the CDR3 reads CATSRASEETQYF. CDR3 in DNA: TGTGCCACCAGCAGAGCCTCGGAGGAGACCCAGTACTTC.

V usage is TRBV5-4 and J usage is TRBJ2-2; 12 bases fit TRBD2. V gave up 4 bases and J gave up 5 bases; unmatched junction bases: 6. There are 16 residues in the CDR3. Germline V gene sequence: CDR1 SGHNT, CDR2 YYREEE (reference sequence). The CDR3 DNA sequence: TGTGCCAGCAGCCCTGGACTAGCGGGGCGGACCGGGGAGCTGTTTTTT. Protein sequence: CASSPGLAGRTGELFF.

This rearrangement joins TRBV6-4 to TRBJ2-7; 7 bases agree with TRBD1. The ends lost 5 bases at V and 3 bases at J; junction bases unmatched: 4. Germline lookup yields CDR1 MRHNA and CDR2 SNTAGT. The CDR3 totals 13 residues. The CDR3 sequence is CASSSSGGYEQYF. The CDR3 DNA reads TGTGCCAGCAGTTCTTCAGGGGGCTACGAGCAGTACTTC.

This clone was observed a few times. This sequence joins TRBV10-2 and TRBJ2-7; tentatively, D is TRBD1 (6 bases). From germline, CDR1 is WSHSY and CDR2 SAAADI. The V end was cut by 6 bases, the J end by 2 bases, with 14 bases between. This CDR3 contains 14 residues. As DNA, the CDR3 is TGCGCCAGCAGACCCTGGACAGAGACCTACGAGCAGTACTTC. Translation: CASRPWTETYEQYF.

This clone was seen a few times. The V gene is TRBV9, the J gene TRBJ2-5, with 7 bases lining up with TRBD2. The CDR3 spans 16 residues. Looked up from germline, CDR1 is SGDLS and CDR2 is YYNGEE. With 0 bases clipped from V and 0 bases from J, the junction kept 5 bases outside the gene matches. The CDR3 nucleotides read TGTGCCAGCAGCGTAGGAAGCGGGGCCTACCAAGAGACCCAGTACTTC. It translates to CASSVGSGAYQETQYF. The variable domain in full, completed from reference TRBV9 and TRBJ2-5, reads DSGVTQTPKHLITATGQRVTLRCSPRSGDLSVYWYQQSLDQGLQFLIQYYNGEERAKGNILERFSAQQFPDLHSELNLSSLELGDSALYFCASSVGSGAYQETQYFGPGTRLLVL.

This clone has more than one count but fewer than ten. V is TRBV27 and J is TRBJ1-3; D is undetermined. The ends were cut back, 0 bases at V and 0 bases at J, with 6 bases in the middle. Looked up from germline, CDR1 is MNHEY and CDR2 is SMNVEV (reference sequence). This CDR3 comprises 15 residues. This chain's CDR3 is CASSLSADSGNTIYF. For the CDR3, the DNA is TGTGCCAGCAGTTTATCGGCGGACTCTGGAAACACCATATATTTT.

V gene TRBV9 combines with J gene TRBJ2-3; 12 bases are shared with TRBD2. The CDR3 has 17 amino acids. Germline CDR1 reads SGDLS; CDR2 reads YYNGEE. Trimming took 3 bases from V and 4 from J; bases not matched to a gene: 9. This CDR3 reads CASSGDSSGGASDTQYF. The CDR3, as DNA: TGTGCCAGCAGCGGGGACTCTAGCGGGGGGGCCTCAGATACGCAGTATTTT.

The CDR3 here is CASSRDSFSYEQYF. The CDR3 bases are TGTGCCAGCAGTCGTGACTCCTTTTCCTACGAGCAGTACTTC. The chain joins TRBV6-5 to TRBJ2-7; D remains ambiguous. Trimming removed 5 bases at V and 1 base at J, with 12 bases between. CDR3 size: 14 residues. CDR1 MNHEY and CDR2 SVGAGI come from the germline V gene.

This clone was detected only a few times. The V gene is TRBV9, the J gene TRBJ1-2; 8 bases map to TRBD1. Losses at the gene ends were 4 bases for V and 6 bases for J; bases not matched to a gene: 17. CDR3 length: 17 residues. CDR1 SGDLS and CDR2 YYNGEE come from the germline V gene. CDR3 sequence (DNA): TGTGCCAGCAGCCGAACCGGGACAGGACTACAAGGACATGGCTACACCTTC. It encodes CASSRTGTGLQGHGYTF.

This chain's CDR3 is CASSLTGGGEQYF. In DNA, the CDR3 is TGCGCCAGCAGCCTCACAGGGGGCGGCGAGCAGTACTTC. The chain uses TRBV4-1 and TRBJ2-7; 9 bases fit TRBD1. CDR3 length: 13 residues. The ends lost 4 bases at V and 6 bases at J; junction bases unmatched: 4. Germline CDR1 reads MGHRA; CDR2 reads YSYEKL.

This clone was observed a single time. The gene calls are TRBV4-1 and TRBJ2-3; perhaps TRBD2 as D (7 bases). Trimming took off 2 bases at V and 3 bases at J, with 21 bases between the two ends. The V gene's germline CDR1 is MGHRA and CDR2 YSYEKL. The CDR3 contains 18 residues. CDR3 protein: CASSQIRSGGGGTDTQYF. As DNA, the CDR3 is TGCGCCAGCAGCCAAATTCGGAGCGGCGGGGGCGGAACAGATACGCAGTATTTT.

The chain carries TRBV9 and TRBJ1-2; D gene ambiguous. CDR1 and CDR2 from the germline V gene are SGDLS and YYNGEE. V was pared by 0 bases and J by 2 bases, with 11 bases between. The CDR3 covers 15 residues. CDR3 DNA: TGTGCCAGCAGCGTAGGGGTGCGGGCCAACTATGGCTACACCTTC. Its protein is CASSVGVRANYGYTF.